This is a list of T cell receptor beta chains from one sample in a study of beta chain features in type 1 diabetes. TCRdb keeps only in-frame clones here, not all; method: immunoSEQ multiplex PCR. Of 95,000 to 150,000 clones listed, over 15% are singletons. Sequencing was done on a sample of central memory CD4+ T cells from blood. These receptors were collected from a young man with type 1 diabetes. CDR3s include the opening cysteine and the closing phenylalanine or tryptophan. A D gene is named only where the DNA matches it firmly. Clone size, where shown, is once, few, many, or a class for clones that have expanded.

d_gene: NA
j_gene: TRBJ2-7
v_gene: TRBV29-1
abundance: few
CDR3nt: TGCAGCGTTGAAGGGCCATCTAAGCAGTACTTC
CDR3aa: CSVEGPSKQYF

d_gene: TRBD2
j_gene: TRBJ2-3
v_gene: TRBV7-9
abundance: NA
CDR3nt: TGTGCCAGCAGCCCAGCGGGACTAGCGGGGGGGCACGGCACAGATACGCAGTATTTT
CDR3aa: CASSPAGLAGGHGTDTQYF

d_gene: TRBD2
j_gene: TRBJ2-3
v_gene: TRBV25-1
abundance: NA
CDR3nt: TGTGCCAGCAGTGAACCTGCGGGGGGGCCGACAGATACGCAGTATTTT
CDR3aa: CASSEPAGGPTDTQYF

d_gene: TRBD1
j_gene: TRBJ2-7
v_gene: TRBV29-1
abundance: NA
CDR3nt: TGCAGCGTGGAGAGGGGACAGGGGAACGAGCAGTACTTC
CDR3aa: CSVERGQGNEQYF

d_gene: NA
j_gene: TRBJ2-5
v_gene: TRBV14
abundance: NA
CDR3nt: TGTGCCAGCAGCCCGGGAGAGGAAGAGACCCAGTACTTC
CDR3aa: CASSPGEEETQYF

d_gene: TRBD2
j_gene: TRBJ2-2
v_gene: TRBV7-8
abundance: few
CDR3nt: TGTGCCAGCAGCCCGATTAGCGGGGGGGCCAACACCGGGGAGCTGTTTTTT
CDR3aa: CASSPISGGANTGELFF

d_gene: TRBD1
j_gene: TRBJ1-4
v_gene: TRBV9
abundance: NA
CDR3nt: TGTGCCAGCAGCGCGACAGGGACAACTAATGAAAAACTGTTTTTT
CDR3aa: CASSATGTTNEKLFF

d_gene: NA
j_gene: TRBJ1-1
v_gene: TRBV6-5
abundance: few
CDR3nt: TGTGCCAGCAGAGGGGAAGAGGGGGACACTGAAGCTTTCTTT
CDR3aa: CASRGEEGDTEAFF

d_gene: NA
j_gene: TRBJ1-6
v_gene: TRBV9
abundance: NA
CDR3nt: TGTGCCAGCAGCGTCTGGGCGAGCTCCTATAATTCACCCCTCCACTTT
CDR3aa: CASSVWASSYNSPLHF

d_gene: TRBD2
j_gene: TRBJ2-1
v_gene: TRBV7-2
abundance: few
CDR3nt: TGTGCCAGCAGCTCTAGCGGGGGTTACAATGAGCAGTTCTTC
CDR3aa: CASSSSGGYNEQFF

d_gene: NA
j_gene: TRBJ2-3
v_gene: TRBV4-1
abundance: NA
CDR3nt: TGCGCCAGCAGCCGGACCCCTCAGGGGGGAAACACAGATACGCAGTATTTT
CDR3aa: CASSRTPQGGNTDTQYF

d_gene: NA
j_gene: TRBJ1-1
v_gene: TRBV27
abundance: few
CDR3nt: TGTGCCCCAGGGGCTTCAAACACTGAAGCTTTCTTT
CDR3aa: CAPGASNTEAFF

d_gene: NA
j_gene: TRBJ1-4
v_gene: TRBV5-1
abundance: NA
CDR3nt: TGCGCCAGCAGCCCGCCTGACAGCGGAGGGGAAAAACTGTTTTTT
CDR3aa: CASSPPDSGGEKLFF

d_gene: NA
j_gene: TRBJ1-2
v_gene: TRBV9
abundance: NA
CDR3nt: TGTGCCAGCAGCGTAGACGTCAACTATGGCTACACCTTC
CDR3aa: CASSVDVNYGYTF

d_gene: NA
j_gene: TRBJ1-2
v_gene: TRBV4-2
abundance: NA
CDR3nt: TGTGCCAGCAGCCCCCAACGAGGGCCATATGGCTACACCTTC
CDR3aa: CASSPQRGPYGYTF

d_gene: NA
j_gene: TRBJ2-3
v_gene: TRBV15
abundance: NA
CDR3nt: TGTGCCACCAGCAGACGTCAGGACGACACAGATACGCAGTATTTT
CDR3aa: CATSRRQDDTDTQYF

d_gene: TRBD2
j_gene: TRBJ2-2
v_gene: TRBV4-2
abundance: NA
CDR3nt: TGTGCCAGCAGCCCACAACTAGCGGGGGAGGTCACCGGGGAGCTGTTTTTT
CDR3aa: CASSPQLAGEVTGELFF

d_gene: NA
j_gene: TRBJ1-4
v_gene: TRBV28
abundance: NA
CDR3nt: TGTGCCAGCAGTTTAAAGAGGGTCAGGATTACAACTAATGAAAAACTGTTTTTT
CDR3aa: CASSLKRVRITTNEKLFF

d_gene: NA
j_gene: TRBJ1-2
v_gene: TRBV28
abundance: NA
CDR3nt: TGTGCCAGCAGTTTATCAGGATTTGCGGCGGCATATGGCTACACCTTC
CDR3aa: CASSLSGFAAAYGYTF

d_gene: TRBD2
j_gene: TRBJ2-5
v_gene: TRBV18
abundance: many
CDR3nt: TGTGCCAGCTCAACTGGGACTAGCGGGCAAGAGACCCAGTACTTC
CDR3aa: CASSTGTSGQETQYF

d_gene: TRBD1
j_gene: TRBJ1-1
v_gene: TRBV7-7
abundance: NA
CDR3nt: TGTGCTAGCAGCCCTTCTCAGGGGGCTGAAGCTTTCTTT
CDR3aa: CASSPSQGAEAFF

d_gene: TRBD1
j_gene: TRBJ2-5
v_gene: TRBV2
abundance: NA
CDR3nt: TGTGCCAGCAGCAGGGGGCCCCAAGAGACCCAGTACTTC
CDR3aa: CASSRGPQETQYF

d_gene: TRBD1
j_gene: TRBJ1-4
v_gene: TRBV25-1
abundance: few
CDR3nt: TGTGCCAGCAGTCCCATCCGGGACAGCATTGCAACTAATGAAAAACTGTTTTTT
CDR3aa: CASSPIRDSIATNEKLFF

d_gene: TRBD2
j_gene: TRBJ2-7
v_gene: TRBV7-2
abundance: few
CDR3nt: TGTGCCAGCAGCTTCAACCTAAGGACTAGCGGCTACGAGCAGTACTTC
CDR3aa: CASSFNLRTSGYEQYF

d_gene: TRBD1
j_gene: TRBJ2-1
v_gene: TRBV10-3
abundance: few
CDR3nt: TGTGCCATCAGTGGGGACAGCTCCTACAATGAGCAGTTCTTC
CDR3aa: CAISGDSSYNEQFF

d_gene: NA
j_gene: TRBJ2-3
v_gene: TRBV5-1
abundance: few
CDR3nt: TGCGCCAGCAGCTTGTCGACCGGACGCACAGATACGCAGTATTTT
CDR3aa: CASSLSTGRTDTQYF

d_gene: NA
j_gene: TRBJ1-4
v_gene: TRBV25-1
abundance: few
CDR3nt: TGTGCCAGCAGTGAATATTCGGCGGCGAATGAAAAACTGTTTTTT
CDR3aa: CASSEYSAANEKLFF

d_gene: NA
j_gene: TRBJ1-2
v_gene: TRBV29-1
abundance: NA
CDR3nt: TGCAGCGTTGCAGAGGGTTCTAACTATGGCTACACCTTC
CDR3aa: CSVAEGSNYGYTF

d_gene: NA
j_gene: TRBJ1-5
v_gene: TRBV18
abundance: few
CDR3nt: TGTGCCAGCTCACCAACTCATAGCAATCAGCCCCAGCATTTT
CDR3aa: CASSPTHSNQPQHF

d_gene: NA
j_gene: TRBJ2-7
v_gene: TRBV25-1
abundance: few
CDR3nt: TGTGCCAGCAGTGGAGGGACATCCTACGAGCAGTACTTC
CDR3aa: CASSGGTSYEQYF

d_gene: TRBD2
j_gene: TRBJ2-3
v_gene: TRBV30
abundance: few
CDR3nt: TGTGCCTGGAGTCTAGCGGGGGGTCTCACAGATACGCAGTATTTT
CDR3aa: CAWSLAGGLTDTQYF

d_gene: NA
j_gene: TRBJ2-1
v_gene: TRBV7-8
abundance: few
CDR3nt: TGTGCCAGCAGCTTAGTAGGGGCTAAGAATGAGCAGTTCTTC
CDR3aa: CASSLVGAKNEQFF

d_gene: NA
j_gene: TRBJ2-1
v_gene: TRBV5-4
abundance: NA
CDR3nt: TGTGCCAGCAGCCGGATGGTGGAGAGCGGACCTTACAATGAGCAGTTCTTC
CDR3aa: CASSRMVESGPYNEQFF

d_gene: TRBD2
j_gene: TRBJ2-1
v_gene: TRBV7-2
abundance: NA
CDR3nt: TGTGCCAGCAGTATGTCTGGGACTAGCTACAATGAGCAGTTCTTC
CDR3aa: CASSMSGTSYNEQFF

d_gene: TRBD2
j_gene: TRBJ2-1
v_gene: TRBV4-3
abundance: NA
CDR3nt: TGCGCCAGCAGCCCCCGTCTAGCGGGCCAGGAGCAGTTCTTC
CDR3aa: CASSPRLAGQEQFF

d_gene: TRBD1
j_gene: TRBJ1-6
v_gene: TRBV19
abundance: few
CDR3nt: TGTGCCAGTAGTAGGACAGGGGCCCTATCACCCCTCCACTTT
CDR3aa: CASSRTGALSPLHF

d_gene: NA
j_gene: TRBJ2-5
v_gene: TRBV7-2
abundance: few
CDR3nt: TGTGCCAGCAGCCCAGGGAGCACCTCCCAAGAGACCCAGTACTTC
CDR3aa: CASSPGSTSQETQYF

d_gene: TRBD1
j_gene: TRBJ1-6
v_gene: TRBV13
abundance: few
CDR3nt: TGTGCCAGCAGCCTCCGGACAGGGGGCACCTATAATTCACCCCTCCACTTT
CDR3aa: CASSLRTGGTYNSPLHF

d_gene: NA
j_gene: TRBJ1-4
v_gene: TRBV9
abundance: NA
CDR3nt: TGTGCCAGCAGCGCCGCAGATCCCGGGACTGGGGTGTTTTTT
CDR3aa: CASSAADPGTGVFF

d_gene: TRBD1
j_gene: TRBJ2-3
v_gene: TRBV30
abundance: NA
CDR3nt: TGTGCCTGGACAGCGGGGACAGGGAGCCCAGATACGCAGTATTTT
CDR3aa: CAWTAGTGSPDTQYF

d_gene: NA
j_gene: TRBJ1-4
v_gene: TRBV15
abundance: NA
CDR3nt: TGTGCCACCAGCAGAGCGCCGGCTGAAAAACTGTTTTTT
CDR3aa: CATSRAPAEKLFF

d_gene: TRBD2
j_gene: TRBJ2-5
v_gene: TRBV14
abundance: many
CDR3nt: TGTGCCAGCAGCCCCGGTGGACTAGCGATGGGAGAGACCCAGTACTTC
CDR3aa: CASSPGGLAMGETQYF